This T cell receptor beta chain came from a study of blood T cell repertoires in COVID-19. This CDR3 has 12 residues. Deletions cut 8 bases from V and 7 bases from J, with 12 bases between. Germline CDR1 reads LNHNV; CDR2 reads YYDKDF (reference sequence). Authors' analysis steps: Amplification from reference gene primers served as the basis for estimated nucleated cell counts. The table came from immunoSEQ multiplex PCR; TCRdb's copy has only in-frame clones and leaves some out. V and J calls and clone size follow that table, whereas D and trimming were derived from the DNA. The sample yields fewer than 250,000 clones, roughly 80% seen once.

This clonotype was sampled from a woman aged 55-75 years with active or convalescent COVID-19. The chain joins TRBV15 to TRBJ2-1; tentative D call: TRBD2 (7 bases). Sequences were obtained from peripheral blood. In DNA, the CDR3 is TGTGCCACCTTCGGGGGGCCGAATGAGCAGTTCTTC. Protein: CATFGGPNEQFF.